Below, one T cell receptor (beta chain) is given with its context. Germline V gene sequence: CDR1 ENHRY, CDR2 SYGVKD. The CDR3 covers 14 residues. Trimming stripped 0 bases from V and 2 bases from J, with 4 bases between. The sample belongs to a study of CD8 T cells in Susac syndrome. Reverse transcription used about 0.5 to 1 ug RNA and random hexamers. TCRdb itself ran the immunoSEQ multiplex PCR reads through MiXCR, one entry per CDR3 protein. Here the sample spans 300,000 or so distinct CDR3 sequences, about 91% being singletons. Control patients had untreated stable or active relapsing-remitting multiple sclerosis by revised McDonald criteria. The CD8+ and CD4+ T cells were negatively isolated, with the TEMRA cells enriched by FACS.

The J gene is TRBJ1-4, the V gene TRBV10-3; D uncertain. The receptor was derived from a human donor with multiple sclerosis. The sample taken for sequencing was CD4+ T cells from PBMCs. DNA of the CDR3: TGTGCCATCAGTGAGTCAGGGACTAATGAAAAACTGTTTTTT. Translated, it gives CAISESGTNEKLFF.